This T cell receptor (beta chain) was found in a study of blood T cells in healthy people across ages. The germline CDR1 and CDR2 sequences are KGHSH and LQKENI. The CDR3 consists of 14 residues. The use of a sample-barcoded 5' primer and a J-beta primer mix characterized a second PCR of about 6 to 12 cycles. TCRdb called the 5' RACE reads again in MiXCR, with one record for every CDR3 protein. The sample includes more than 1,000,000 distinct CDR3 sequences, approximately 25% of them seen just once. This clonotype was seen a few times. Its antigen is not identified. General study findings and limits: Roughly linearly, TCR beta diversity per million T cells fell as age increased.

The data were also submitted as part of a second study, on T cells of mothers and their children.

This TCR derives from a girl aged 2-10 years in good health. Sequenced material: blood. The V gene is TRBV18, the J gene TRBJ2-5; tentative D call: TRBD2 (5 bases). Judging by the DNA end, TRBJ2-1 fits better; the J call may be wrong. The CDR3 DNA sequence: TGTGCCAGCTTTATAGGCGAGCGGTACAATGAGCAGTTCTTC. Its protein is CASFIGERYNEQFF.